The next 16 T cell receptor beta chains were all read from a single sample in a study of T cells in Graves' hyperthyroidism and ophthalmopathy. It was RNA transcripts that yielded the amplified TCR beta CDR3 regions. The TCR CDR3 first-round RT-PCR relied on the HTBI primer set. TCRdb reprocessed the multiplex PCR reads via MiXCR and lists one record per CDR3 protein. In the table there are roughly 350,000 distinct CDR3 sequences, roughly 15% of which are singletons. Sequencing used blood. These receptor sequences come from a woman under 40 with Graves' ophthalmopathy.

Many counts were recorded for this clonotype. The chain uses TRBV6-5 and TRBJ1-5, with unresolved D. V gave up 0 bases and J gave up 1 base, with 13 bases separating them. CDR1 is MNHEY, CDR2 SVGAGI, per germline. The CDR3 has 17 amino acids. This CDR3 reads CASSYSTVVGSNQPQHF. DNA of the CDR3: TGTGCCAGCAGTTACTCGACGGTGGTGGGGAGCAATCAGCCCCAGCATTTT.

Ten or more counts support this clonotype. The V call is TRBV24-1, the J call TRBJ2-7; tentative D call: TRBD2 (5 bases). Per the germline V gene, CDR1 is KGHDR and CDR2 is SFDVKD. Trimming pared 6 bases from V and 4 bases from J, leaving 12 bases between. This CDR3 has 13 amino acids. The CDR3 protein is CATSTAGGYEQYF. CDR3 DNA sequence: TGTGCCACCAGTACAGCAGGCGGGTACGAGCAGTACTTC.

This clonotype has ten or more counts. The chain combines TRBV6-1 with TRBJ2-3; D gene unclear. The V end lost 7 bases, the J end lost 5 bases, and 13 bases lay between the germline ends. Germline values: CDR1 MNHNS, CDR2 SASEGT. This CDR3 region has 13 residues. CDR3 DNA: TGTGCCAGCAATTTGTACGGAAAAGATACGCAGTATTTT. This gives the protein CASNLYGKDTQYF.

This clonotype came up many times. For the CDR3, the DNA is TGTGCCAGCAGTGCCGAACGACTGGGGGGGCTTTCCACAGATACGCAGTATTTT. It specifies CASSAERLGGLSTDTQYF. The genes are TRBV2 and TRBJ2-3; weak D call: TRBD2 (7 bases). Germline values: CDR1 SNHLY, CDR2 FYNNEI. This CDR3 region has 18 residues. Trimming took 4 bases from V and 2 from J, leaving 22 bases between them.

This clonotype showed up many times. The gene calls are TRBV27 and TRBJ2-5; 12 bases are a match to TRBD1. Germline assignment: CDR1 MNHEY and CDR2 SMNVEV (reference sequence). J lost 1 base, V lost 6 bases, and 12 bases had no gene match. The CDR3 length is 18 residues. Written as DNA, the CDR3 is TGTGCCAGCAGCCCCGGGACAGGGGGCCTACTAATCCAAGAGACCCAGTACTTC. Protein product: CASSPGTGGLLIQETQYF.

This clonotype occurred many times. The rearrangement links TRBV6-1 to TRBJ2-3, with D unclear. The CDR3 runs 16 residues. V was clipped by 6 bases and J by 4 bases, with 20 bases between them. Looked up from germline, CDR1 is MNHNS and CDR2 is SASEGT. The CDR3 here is CASSLLRIGYSDTQYF. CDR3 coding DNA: TGTGCCAGCAGCCTACTCCGGATCGGTTATTCAGATACGCAGTATTTT.

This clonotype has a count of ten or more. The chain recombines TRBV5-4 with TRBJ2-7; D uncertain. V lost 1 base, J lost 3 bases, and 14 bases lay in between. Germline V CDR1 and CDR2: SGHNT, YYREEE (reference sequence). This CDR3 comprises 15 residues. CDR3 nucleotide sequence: TGTGCCAGCAGCTTGCCCAGGACCACCTTCTACGAGCAGTACTTC. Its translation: CASSLPRTTFYEQYF. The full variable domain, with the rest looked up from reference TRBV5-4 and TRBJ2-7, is ETGVTQSPTHLIKTRGQQVTLRCSSQSGHNTVSWYQQALGQGPQFIFQYYREEENGRGNFPPRFSGLQFPNYSSELNVNALELDDSALYLCASSLPRTTFYEQYFGPGTRLTVT.

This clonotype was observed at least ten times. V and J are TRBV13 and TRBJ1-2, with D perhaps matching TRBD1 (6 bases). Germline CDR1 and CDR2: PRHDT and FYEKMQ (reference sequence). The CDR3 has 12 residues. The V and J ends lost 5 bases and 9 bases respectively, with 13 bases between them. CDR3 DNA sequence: TGTGCCAGCAGCCCCGTGGGGGGCAGCTACACCTTC. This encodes CASSPVGGSYTF.

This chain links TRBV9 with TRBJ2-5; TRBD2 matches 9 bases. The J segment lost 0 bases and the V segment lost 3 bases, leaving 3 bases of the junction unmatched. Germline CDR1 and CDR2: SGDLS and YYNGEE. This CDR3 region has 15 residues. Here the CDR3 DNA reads TGTGCCAGCAGCGCCGGACTAGCGAACCAAGAGACCCAGTACTTC. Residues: CASSAGLANQETQYF.

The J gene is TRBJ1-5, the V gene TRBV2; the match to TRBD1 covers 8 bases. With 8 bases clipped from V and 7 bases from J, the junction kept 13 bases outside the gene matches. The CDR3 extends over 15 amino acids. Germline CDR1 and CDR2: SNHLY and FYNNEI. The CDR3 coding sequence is TGTGCCAGCCAATATTCCGGACAGGGTTTACAGCCCCAGCATTTT. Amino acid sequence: CASQYSGQGLQPQHF.

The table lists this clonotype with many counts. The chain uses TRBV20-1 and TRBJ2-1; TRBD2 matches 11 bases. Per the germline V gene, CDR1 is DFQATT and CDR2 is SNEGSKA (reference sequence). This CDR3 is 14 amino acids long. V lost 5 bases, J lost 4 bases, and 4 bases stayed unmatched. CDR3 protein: CSAPTSGGYNEQFF. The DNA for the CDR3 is TGCAGTGCTCCTACTAGCGGGGGTTACAATGAGCAGTTCTTC.

In DNA form, the CDR3 reads TGTGCCACCAGTGATTGGGGACAGGGGAAAGAGACCCAGTACTTC. Translation gives CATSDWGQGKETQYF. This sequence joins TRBV24-1 and TRBJ2-5; TRBD1 agrees at 10 bases. This CDR3 has 15 amino acids. Germline trimming cut 2 bases from V and 3 bases from J; bases unmatched to any gene: 2. Germline CDR1 and CDR2: KGHDR and SFDVKD.

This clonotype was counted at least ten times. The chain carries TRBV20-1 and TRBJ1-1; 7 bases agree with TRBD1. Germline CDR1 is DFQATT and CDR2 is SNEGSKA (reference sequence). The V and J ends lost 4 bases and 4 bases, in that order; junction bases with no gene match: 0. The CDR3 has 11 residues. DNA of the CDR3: TGCAGTGCTACAGGGGGCACTGAAGCTTTCTTT. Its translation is CSATGGTEAFF.

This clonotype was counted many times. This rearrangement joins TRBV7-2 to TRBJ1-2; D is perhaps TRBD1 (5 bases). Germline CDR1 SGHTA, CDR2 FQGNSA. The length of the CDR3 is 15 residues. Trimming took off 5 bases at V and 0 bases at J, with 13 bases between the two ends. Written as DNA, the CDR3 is TGTGCCAGCAGCGGACTGGGACGGACTAACTATGGCTACACCTTC. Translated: CASSGLGRTNYGYTF.

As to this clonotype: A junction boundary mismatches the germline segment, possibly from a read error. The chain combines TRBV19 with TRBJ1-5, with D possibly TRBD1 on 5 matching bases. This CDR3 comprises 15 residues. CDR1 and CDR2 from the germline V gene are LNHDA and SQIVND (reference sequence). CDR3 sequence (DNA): TGTGCCAGTACTATACGAGGGGCTGGCAATCAGCCCCAGCATTTT. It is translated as CASTIRGAGNQPQHF.

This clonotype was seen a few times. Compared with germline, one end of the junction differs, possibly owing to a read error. In DNA form, the CDR3 reads TGTGTCAGCAGTCGGACAGTTAGCAATCAGCCCCAGCATTTT. It specifies CVSSRTVSNQPQHF. This rearrangement joins TRBV12-3 or TRBV12-4 to TRBJ1-5, with D perhaps TRBD1 (6 bases). This CDR3 is built from 14 residues.